The clone carrying this T cell receptor (beta chain) was detected only once. This sample is part of a study of blood T cell repertoires in COVID-19. Trimming took 5 bases from V and 2 from J, leaving 5 bases between them. Germline CDR1 and CDR2: DFQATT and SNEGSKA (reference sequence). This CDR3 contains 11 residues. Generated by immunoSEQ multiplex PCR, the TCRdb table keeps only in-frame clones and is missing some. In the table there are a few hundred thousand clones, about 85% of which are singletons. The sequenced material came from PBMCs or T cells enriched from blood (not recorded which). The chain couples TRBV20-1 to TRBJ2-3; D gene unclear. The source of this sequence is a woman in her 50s who had recovered from COVID-19. CDR3 DNA sequence: TGCAGTGCTCCCTCCACAGATACGCAGTATTTT. Translated, it gives CSAPSTDTQYF.